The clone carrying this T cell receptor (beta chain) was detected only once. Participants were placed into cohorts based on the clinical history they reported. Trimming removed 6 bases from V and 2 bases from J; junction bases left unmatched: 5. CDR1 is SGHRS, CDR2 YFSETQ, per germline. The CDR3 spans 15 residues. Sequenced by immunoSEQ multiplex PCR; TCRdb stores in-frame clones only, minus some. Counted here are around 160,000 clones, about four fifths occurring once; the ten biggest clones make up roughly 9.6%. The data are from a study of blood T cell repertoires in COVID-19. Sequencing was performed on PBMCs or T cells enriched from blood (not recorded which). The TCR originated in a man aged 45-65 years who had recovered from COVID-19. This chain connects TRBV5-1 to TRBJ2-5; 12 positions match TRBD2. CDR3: CASTSGGAGQETQYF. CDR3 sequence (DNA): TGCGCCAGCACTAGCGGGGGGGCCGGGCAAGAGACCCAGTACTTC.